This TCR beta chain was recovered during a study of OX40 agonist ivuxolimab in advanced cancers. The method was immunoSEQ multiplex PCR; TCRdb's version includes in-frame clones alone and lacks a portion of them. There are some 80,000 clones in the sample; about 89% occur only once, and more than 0.3% lies in the top ten. Germline V gives CDR1 DFQATT, CDR2 SNEGSKA (reference sequence). The CDR3 contains 11 residues. The ends were cut back, 6 bases at V and 7 bases at J, with 12 bases in the middle. V is TRBV20-1 and J is TRBJ1-1; D is unresolved. The TCR originated in an adult with an advanced solid tumor such as melanoma, head and neck, liver or kidney cancer. This specimen was CD4+ or CD8+ T cells sorted from blood, taken in a trial of the OX40 agonist ivuxolimab. The CDR3, as DNA: TGCAGTGCAGTCCGGGGTAATGAAGCTTTCTTT. Protein: CSAVRGNEAFF.